A single sample gave rise to the 2 T cell receptor beta chains below, sequenced in a study of a mutant IDH1 vaccine in newly diagnosed glioma. Clones were read by immunoSEQ multiplex PCR, and TCRdb kept only the in-frame ones, dropping some. The sample lists approximately 57,000 clones, about 81% occurring once. Time point defined: week 23, last vaccination. What each vaccine dose contained was 300 ug of mutant IDH1 20-mer peptide, accompanied by topical imiquimod. Antigens for these TCRs are unknown. The sequencing here drew on PBMCs, taken from a glioma patient whose treatment included an IDH1 peptide vaccine. The origin of the receptors is a woman in her thirties or forties with glioma. Some clones in this sample may be carry-over from other donors' samples.

The chain carries TRBV27 and TRBJ2-2; D remains ambiguous. The length of the CDR3 is 15 residues. Trimming removed 2 bases from V and 0 bases from J, with 7 bases in between. Germline loops: CDR1 MNHEY, CDR2 SMNVEV (reference sequence). The chain's CDR3 is CASSLTSANTGELFF. CDR3 sequence (DNA): TGTGCCAGCAGTTTAACCAGCGCGAACACCGGGGAGCTGTTTTTT.

This chain joins TRBV27 and TRBJ1-6; no firm D call. CDR3 size: 13 residues. Between the trimmed V and J ends, which lost 11 bases and 1 base, there was a span of 9 bases. CDR1 and CDR2 from the germline V gene are MNHEY and SMNVEV (reference sequence). CDR3 sequence (DNA): TGTGCCGGTGGGAGGTCCTATAATTCACCCCTCCACTTT. Translated: CAGGRSYNSPLHF.